Presented here are 10 T cell receptor beta chains from one specimen sequenced in a study of cytomegalovirus exposure and HLA in healthy donors. Primers included in the PCR were 60 Vbeta and 13 Jbeta primers. Here immunoSEQ multiplex PCR was the method, and the copy in TCRdb shows in-frame clones only, minus some. The sample lists over 200,000 clones, more than 75% seen once, with around 1.4% in the top ten. Sequenced sample: PBMCs. These receptors were collected from a human donor in good health.

The chain employs TRBV9 and TRBJ1-2; D is ambiguous. The CDR3 extends over 15 amino acids. Trimming took off 0 bases at V and 3 bases at J, with 12 bases between the two ends. The germline V gene encodes CDR1 SGDLS and CDR2 YYNGEE. Here the CDR3 DNA reads TGTGCCAGCAGCGTAGATGTCTCCTCTGACTATGGCTACACCTTC. It specifies CASSVDVSSDYGYTF.

The chain carries TRBV27 and TRBJ2-2; TRBD2 matches 8 bases. With 6 bases clipped from V and 5 bases from J, the junction kept 8 bases outside the gene matches. The CDR3 runs 15 residues. Looked up from germline, CDR1 is MNHEY and CDR2 is SMNVEV (reference sequence). CDR3 nucleotide sequence: TGTGCCAGCAGCCCGGGACTAGATAAAACCGGGGAGCTGTTTTTT. It codes for CASSPGLDKTGELFF.

This clone was observed once. The genes are TRBV15 and TRBJ2-7, with 7 bases identical to TRBD2. Germline trimming cut 0 bases from V and 5 bases from J; bases unmatched to any gene: 7. The CDR3 is made up of 15 amino acids. CDR1 LNHNV and CDR2 YYDKDF come from the germline V gene (reference sequence). The CDR3 is CATSREVAGENEQYF. The DNA of the CDR3 is TGTGCCACCAGCAGAGAGGTTGCGGGAGAAAACGAGCAGTACTTC.

V usage is TRBV7-8 and J usage is TRBJ2-7; D is unclear. CDR1 and CDR2 from the germline V gene are SGHVS and FQNEAQ. V was clipped by 7 bases and J by 3 bases, with 10 bases between them. CDR3 size: 12 residues. CDR3 in DNA: TGTGCCAGCACCTCAGGATACTACGAGCAGTACTTC. Translation gives CASTSGYYEQYF.

The rearrangement uses TRBV27 and TRBJ1-4; D is unclear. Between the trimmed V and J ends, which lost 3 bases and 0 bases, there was a span of 11 bases. The germline V gene encodes CDR1 MNHEY and CDR2 SMNVEV (reference sequence). The CDR3 spans 16 residues. This chain's CDR3 is CASSLISAATNEKLFF. The CDR3 DNA is TGTGCCAGCAGTTTGATAAGCGCTGCAACTAATGAAAAACTGTTTTTT.

The J gene is TRBJ2-2, the V gene TRBV2; 8 positions agree with TRBD1. Germline-derived CDR1 and CDR2 are SNHLY and FYNNEI. J gave up 4 bases and V 8 bases, and 9 bases lay outside the gene matches. The CDR3 spans 15 residues. Here the CDR3 reads CASWGGQGFTGELFF. CDR3 bases: TGTGCCAGCTGGGGAGGACAGGGTTTCACCGGGGAGCTGTTTTTT.

The chain uses TRBV28 and TRBJ2-3; D remains unclear. The CDR3 length is 12 residues. Looked up from germline, CDR1 is MDHEN and CDR2 is SYDVKM. The germline V and J ends were trimmed by 7 bases and 6 bases, with 11 bases remaining between them. The CDR3 sequence is CASTTYTDTQYF. The DNA for the CDR3 is TGTGCCAGCACCACATATACGGATACGCAGTATTTT.

The rearrangement links TRBV4-1 to TRBJ1-1, with 9 bases that match TRBD1. Germline assignment: CDR1 MGHRA and CDR2 YSYEKL. The CDR3 is 17 residues long. V was pared by 2 bases and J by 5 bases, with 12 bases of the junction left unmatched. The CDR3 nucleotides read TGCGCCAGCAGCCAACCCGGGACAGGGAAGGGAGGGACTGAAGCTTTCTTT. Its protein is CASSQPGTGKGGTEAFF.

In this sample, this clone turned up once. This chain joins TRBV2 and TRBJ2-7; 8 bases line up with TRBD2. The CDR3 consists of 15 residues. V shed 2 bases and J 3 bases; nucleotides not matched to a gene: 6. CDR1 is SNHLY, CDR2 FYNNEI, per germline. The chain's CDR3 is CASSERGLVVYEQYF. The CDR3, as DNA: TGTGCCAGCAGTGAACGGGGACTAGTCGTCTACGAGCAGTACTTC.

V usage is TRBV6-1 and J usage is TRBJ1-3, with D tentatively TRBD1 (6 bases). Germline assignment: CDR1 MNHNS and CDR2 SASEGT. The CDR3 extends over 13 amino acids. V lost 6 bases, J lost 4 bases, and 10 bases lay in between. CDR3 DNA: TGTGCCAGCAGAGAGGGACACGGAAACACCATATATTTT. Translation: CASREGHGNTIYF.